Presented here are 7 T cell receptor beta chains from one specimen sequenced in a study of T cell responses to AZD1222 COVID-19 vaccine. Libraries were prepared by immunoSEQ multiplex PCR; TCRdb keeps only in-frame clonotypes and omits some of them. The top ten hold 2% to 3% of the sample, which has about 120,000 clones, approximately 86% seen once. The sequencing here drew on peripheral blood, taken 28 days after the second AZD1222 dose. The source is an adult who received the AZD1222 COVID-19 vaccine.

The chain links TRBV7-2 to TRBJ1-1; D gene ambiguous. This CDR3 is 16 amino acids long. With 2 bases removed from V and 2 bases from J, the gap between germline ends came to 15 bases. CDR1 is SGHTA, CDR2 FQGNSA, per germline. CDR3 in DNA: TGTGCCAGCAGCTTAAATCTGGTTGGTACAAACACTGAAGCTTTCTTT. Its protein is CASSLNLVGTNTEAFF.

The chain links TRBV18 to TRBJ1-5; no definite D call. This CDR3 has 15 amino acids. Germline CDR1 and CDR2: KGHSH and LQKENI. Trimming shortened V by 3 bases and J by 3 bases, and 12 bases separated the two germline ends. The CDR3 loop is CASSPVVANNQPQHF. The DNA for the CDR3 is TGTGCCAGCTCACCCGTCGTAGCTAACAATCAGCCCCAGCATTTT.

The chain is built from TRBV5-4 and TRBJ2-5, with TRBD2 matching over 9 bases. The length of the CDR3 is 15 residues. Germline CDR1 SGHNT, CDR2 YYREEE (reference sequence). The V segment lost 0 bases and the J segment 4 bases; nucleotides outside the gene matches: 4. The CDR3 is CASSLGGGAAETQYF. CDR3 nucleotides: TGTGCCAGCAGCTTGGGCGGGGGGGCCGCAGAGACCCAGTACTTC.

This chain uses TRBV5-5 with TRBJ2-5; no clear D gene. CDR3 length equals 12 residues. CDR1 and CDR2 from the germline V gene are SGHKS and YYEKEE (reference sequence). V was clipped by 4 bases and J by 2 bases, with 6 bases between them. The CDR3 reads CASSLNQETQYF. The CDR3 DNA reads TGTGCCAGCAGCCTTAATCAAGAGACCCAGTACTTC. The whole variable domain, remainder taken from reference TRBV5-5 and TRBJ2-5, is DAGVTQSPTHLIKTRGQQVTLRCSPISGHKSVSWYQQVLGQGPQFIFQYYEKEERGRGNFPDRFSARQFPNYSSELNVNALLLGDSALYLCASSLNQETQYFGPGTRLLVL.

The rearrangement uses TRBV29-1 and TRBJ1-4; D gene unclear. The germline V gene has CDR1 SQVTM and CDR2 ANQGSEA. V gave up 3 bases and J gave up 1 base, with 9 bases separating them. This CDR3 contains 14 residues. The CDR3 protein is CSVDPPGTNEKLFF. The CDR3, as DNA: TGCAGCGTTGATCCCCCGGGAACTAATGAAAAACTGTTTTTT.

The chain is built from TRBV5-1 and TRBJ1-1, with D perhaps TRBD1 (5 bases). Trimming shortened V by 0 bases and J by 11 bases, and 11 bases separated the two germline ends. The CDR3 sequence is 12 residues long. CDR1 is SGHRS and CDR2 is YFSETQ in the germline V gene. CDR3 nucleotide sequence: TGCGCCAGCAGCTTGGTGGGGGGAGAGGCTTTCTTT. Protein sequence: CASSLVGGEAFF.

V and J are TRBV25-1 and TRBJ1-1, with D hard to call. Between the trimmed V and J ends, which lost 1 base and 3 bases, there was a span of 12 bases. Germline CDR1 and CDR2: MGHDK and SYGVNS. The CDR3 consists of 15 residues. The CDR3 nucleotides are TGTGCCAGCAGTGAATCTCTTACTTGGGACACTGAAGCTTTCTTT. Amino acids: CASSESLTWDTEAFF.